This T cell receptor (beta chain) was observed in a study of blood T cells in healthy people across ages (dated by TCRdb to between 2015 and 2017). Context from the whole study: In model experiments, template switching captured roughly one uniquely barcoded TCR beta cDNA molecule for every two T cells. Age-related changes in TCR beta repertoire diversity were measured in the study by deep sequencing normalized with unique cDNA molecular identifiers. To avoid experimental bias, donors of different ages were randomly spread across the sequencing lanes. For two donors (one aged 18 to 30 and one aged 80 or older), the study analyzed two additional independent replicas of 1 million unique cDNA reads from the same blood draw. The donors were split into four age groups: young (average approximately 16 years), middle-aged (roughly 39), aged (about 56) and long-lived (more than 80). Study-level results and caveats: Observed TCR beta diversity per million T cells fell roughly linearly with age, and a significant reduction was already apparent by age approximately 40. Total diversity estimates from one million sequenced T cells were considered lower bounds and underestimates. There was a strong correlation between observed TCR beta diversity and the percentage of naive T cells measured by flow cytometry. Conclusive comparison of naive and antigen-experienced compartments was prevented by the profiling of bulk unsorted PBMCs. Compared with the aged group, the long-lived group had more naive CD4+ T cells, fewer expanded clones and increased TCR diversity, suggesting age selection. Because donor CMV infection status was unknown, age-related changes in expanded clonotypes were potentially confounded.

The CDR3 starts with the cysteine, ends with the phenylalanine, and has 12 residues. CDR3 DNA is the only sequence kept; it has 36 bases, read in frame from the first base. The germline V gene encodes CDR1 SGHRS and CDR2 YFSETQ. V sheds 4 bases and J sheds 10 bases, leaving 13 bases between their ends. Libraries were constructed by 5' RACE. The instrument was an Illumina HiSeq 2500. A second 7 to 11 cycle PCR used a sample-barcoded 5' primer and a J-beta primer mix. Each TCR beta cDNA molecule received a unique molecular identifier from a template-switch 5' adaptor carrying 12 random nucleotides. Each sample yielded at least 2.5 million CDR3-containing paired-end reads. The Mint cDNA synthesis kit, primed by a TRBC-specific oligonucleotide, was used to synthesize first-strand cDNA from all RNA. Following uracil-DNA glycosylase treatment, all cDNA underwent a first 18-cycle PCR with the universal primers M1SS and BC2_uni_R. The source study handled its data this way. For normalization, 1 million high-quality reads, each with a distinct molecular identifier, were randomly selected from each sample. Instead of being binned into consensus sequences, reads with shared molecular identifiers were discarded. CDR3 identification, clonotype clustering and error correction used MiTCR with a Q25 quality threshold and the strictest error-elimination algorithm. A nonparametric unseen species model with Euler transformation was used to estimate a lower bound on total TCR beta diversity. Using fastp trimming at Q25 and MiXCR clonotype assembly, TCRdb reanalyzed the public sequencing data and kept in-frame beta chains. CDR3 protein duplicates are merged, each entry listing the most common genes and DNA. These V and J calls rely on TCRdb rather than the paper's analysis. The sample table holds roughly 930,000 distinct CDR3 sequences, of which roughly 52% were seen once. In total, the top ten clones hold 13% of the sample.

Concerning this clonotype: The clone's antigen remains unknown. Base qualities are not recorded, but no much larger clone differs from it by a single base.

The 39 donors, aged 6 to 90 years, were systemically healthy Caucasian individuals from Russia. Ten milliliters of peripheral blood were drawn from each donor into EDTA-treated Vacutainer tubes. Ficoll-Paque density-gradient centrifugation was used to isolate PBMCs, with at least 6.5 million per sample. Trizol reagent was used to extract total RNA from PBMCs, with at least 6 micrograms per sample. For every donor, an aliquot of PBMCs went through flow cytometry to measure the percentages of naive CD45RAhigh/CD27high T cells. This clonotype originated in a man aged 30 to 45 in good health. The specimen was blood. In this chain, TRBV5-1 is recombined with TRBJ2-3; there is no confident call for the D gene. DNA sequence: TGCGCCAGCAGCCAGGCGGCACCAGCGCAGTATTTT. This is translated as CASSQAAPAQYF.